One sample yielded the 14 T cell receptor beta chains listed below, sequenced in a study of blood T cell repertoires in COVID-19 (TCRdb year 2020). The library was made by the immunoSEQ multiplex PCR assay. TCRdb retrieved this table from immuneACCESS and kept in-frame rearrangements only. Not all clones are present; in checked studies, unresolved V genes account for under half, and no reason is known for the remainder. The sample has 81,000 or so clones on record, about 82% of them singletons. The ten largest clones add up to about 8% of the sample. Sample: peripheral blood. These receptor sequences come from a man in his fifties with active COVID-19.

The V call is TRBV5-4, the J call TRBJ2-7; TRBD1 aligns across 9 bases. Germline CDR1 is SGHNT and CDR2 is YYREEE (reference sequence). Germline trimming cut 1 base from V and 5 bases from J; bases unmatched to any gene: 7. There are 15 residues in the CDR3. The CDR3 loop reads CASSLPGQGMNEQYF. CDR3 nucleotide sequence: TGTGCCAGCAGCTTGCCCGGACAGGGGATGAACGAGCAGTACTTC.

A few counts support this clone. This chain links TRBV5-1 with TRBJ2-2; D may be TRBD2 (5 bases). V gave up 1 base and J gave up 5 bases, with 12 bases separating them. From germline, CDR1 is SGHRS and CDR2 YFSETQ. This CDR3 region has 15 residues. DNA of the CDR3: TGCGCCAGCAGCTTGACTGGGAGTGGGACCGGGGAGCTGTTTTTT. Translating gives CASSLTGSGTGELFF.

The chain employs TRBV9 and TRBJ2-1, with a weak D call TRBD2 (6 bases). The V gene's germline CDR1 is SGDLS and CDR2 YYNGEE. The V end was cut by 0 bases, the J end by 0 bases, with 10 bases between. The CDR3 sequence is 16 residues long. The CDR3 nucleotides are TGTGCCAGCAGCGTAGTCCCCGGGAGCTCCTACAATGAGCAGTTCTTC. It encodes CASSVVPGSSYNEQFF.

This clone was seen a few times. The genes are TRBV3-1 (or the pseudogene TRBV3-2) and TRBJ1-6, with TRBD1 matching over 7 bases. Germline V gene lookup returns CDR1 LGHDT and CDR2 YNNKEL (reference sequence). The CDR3 extends over 15 amino acids. V trimming: 4 bases; J trimming: 8 bases; junction bases outside the gene matches: 8. CDR3 protein: CASSRHRGVDSPLHF. CDR3 coding DNA: TGTGCCAGCAGCCGCCACAGGGGTGTCGATTCACCCCTCCACTTT.

This clone has just one count. V and J are TRBV2 and TRBJ1-4, with a tentative D call TRBD1 (5 bases). The CDR3 consists of 13 residues. Germline V gene sequence: CDR1 SNHLY, CDR2 FYNNEI. V dropped 3 bases and J dropped 8 bases, with 10 bases sitting between them. The DNA for the CDR3 is TGTGCCAGCAGTGACAGGGTTGGGGAAAAACTGTTTTTT. Protein product: CASSDRVGEKLFF.

This clone was detected a few times. The chain links TRBV6-5 to TRBJ1-5; D is perhaps TRBD1 (5 bases). The CDR3 runs 13 residues. Per germline, CDR1 MNHEY and CDR2 SVGAGI. V dropped 11 bases and J dropped 6 bases, with 17 bases sitting between them. The CDR3 region is CAHGDGGLQPQHF. The CDR3 DNA reads as TGTGCCCACGGGGACGGAGGGCTTCAGCCCCAGCATTTT.

V gene TRBV5-1 combines with J gene TRBJ2-2; D ambiguous. The CDR3 has 15 residues. The germline V and J ends were trimmed by 2 bases and 0 bases, with 8 bases remaining between them. CDR1 and CDR2 from the germline V gene are SGHRS and YFSETQ. The CDR3 protein is CASSFALANTGELFF. In DNA form, the CDR3 reads TGCGCCAGCAGCTTTGCCTTAGCGAACACCGGGGAGCTGTTTTTT.

This chain joins TRBV7-6 and TRBJ2-7; D remains ambiguous. There are 12 residues in the CDR3. V was cut by 5 bases and J by 6 bases, with 11 bases left in between. From germline, CDR1 is SGHVS and CDR2 FNYEAQ. For the CDR3, the DNA is TGTGCCAGCAGCACTTACTGGGCCGAGCAGTACTTC. Its translation: CASSTYWAEQYF.

The chain couples TRBV24-1 to TRBJ1-4; unclear D gene. Germline values: CDR1 KGHDR, CDR2 SFDVKD. The V and J ends lost 3 bases and 8 bases respectively, with 12 bases between them. The length of the CDR3 is 14 residues. Here the CDR3 reads CATSDPHAGEKLFF. CDR3 sequence (DNA): TGTGCCACCAGTGATCCTCATGCGGGGGAAAAACTGTTTTTT.

The J gene is TRBJ2-2, the V gene TRBV19; 7 bases align to TRBD2. V lost 7 bases and J lost 5; bases outside the gene matches: 13. Germline lookup yields CDR1 LNHDA and CDR2 SQIVND (reference sequence). The CDR3 sequence is 16 residues long. The CDR3 DNA follows: TGTGCCAGTATTCCCACCGGCCGGGGGGTGACCGGGGAGCTGTTTTTT. Protein sequence: CASIPTGRGVTGELFF.

The rearrangement links TRBV4-2 to TRBJ1-1; D call uncertain. The ends were cut back, 0 bases at V and 1 base at J, with 15 bases in the middle. In germline, CDR1 is LGHNA, CDR2 YNFKEQ. The CDR3 length is 17 residues. The DNA for the CDR3 is TGTGCCAGCAGCCAAGATCTGACCCAACTACGGAACACTGAAGCTTTCTTT. As protein: CASSQDLTQLRNTEAFF.

V and J are TRBV7-2 and TRBJ2-1; TRBD2 matches 8 bases. Trimming cost V 3 bases and J 5 bases; bases outside gene matches: 6. The germline gives CDR1 SGHTA, CDR2 FQGNSA. The CDR3 covers 15 residues. The CDR3 DNA reads TGTGCCAGCAGCTTGGGTGGCGGGGGGAACAATGAGCAGTTCTTC. The encoded protein is CASSLGGGGNNEQFF.

The rearrangement joins TRBV15 to TRBJ2-7, with D hard to call. The CDR3 sequence is 15 residues long. The germline V and J ends were trimmed by 7 bases and 2 bases, with 18 bases remaining between them. The germline V gene encodes CDR1 LNHNV and CDR2 YYDKDF (reference sequence). CDR3 DNA sequence: TGTGCCACCATTACGATTGGCGGCTATGCCTACGAGCAGTACTTC. It encodes CATITIGGYAYEQYF.

V is TRBV20-1 and J is TRBJ2-2; possible D gene TRBD1, 5 bases. Trimming removed 3 bases from V and 4 bases from J, with 12 bases in between. This CDR3 spans 14 amino acids. Germline CDR1 reads DFQATT; CDR2 reads SNEGSKA (reference sequence). The DNA for the CDR3 is TGCAGTGCTAGTTTGCAGGGTCGCACCGGGGAGCTGTTTTTT. Translation: CSASLQGRTGELFF.